A selection of T cell receptor beta chains follows, all from one sample in a study of cytomegalovirus exposure and HLA in healthy donors. TCRdb's copy holds only in-frame clones and misses some; the assay was immunoSEQ multiplex PCR. Of around 170,000 clones listed, roughly four fifths are singletons. The sample comprised PBMCs. All receptors derive from a man between 40 and 49 years old in good health and CMV-seronegative. CDR3s include the opening cysteine and the closing phenylalanine or tryptophan. D genes are given only for firm matches. Size values are once, few and many counts, or a class for expanded clones, and some rows have none.

CDR3: CASSGRWRANYGYTF; DNA: TGTGCCAGCTCTGGGAGGTGGCGAGCTAACTATGGCTACACCTTC; J: TRBJ1-2; D: -; size: -; V: TRBV28
CDR3: CASSAQGLPYEQYF; DNA: TGTGCCAGCAGCGCACAGGGGCTCCCTTACGAGCAGTACTTC; J: TRBJ2-7; D: TRBD1; size: -; V: TRBV9
CDR3: CASSFEGPGDEQFF; DNA: TGCGCCAGCAGCTTCGAGGGGCCAGGGGATGAGCAGTTCTTC; J: TRBJ2-1; D: -; size: -; V: TRBV5-1
CDR3: CANSAGGWTGELFF; DNA: TGTGCCAACTCAGCGGGAGGGTGGACCGGGGAGCTGTTTTTT; J: TRBJ2-2; D: TRBD2; size: -; V: TRBV6-1
CDR3: CASSLVAGGGTGELFF; DNA: TGTGCCAGCAGTTTAGTAGCGGGAGGAGGCACCGGAGAGCTGTTTTTT; J: TRBJ2-2; D: TRBD2; size: -; V: TRBV27
CDR3: CASTPFMTGPRSGANVLTF; DNA: TGTGCCAGCACCCCCTTTATGACAGGGCCCCGCTCTGGGGCCAACGTCCTGACTTTC; J: TRBJ2-6; D: TRBD1; size: -; V: TRBV27
CDR3: CASSQQGQLNEKLFF; DNA: TGTGCCAGTAGCCAACAGGGGCAGCTTAATGAAAAACTGTTTTTT; J: TRBJ1-4; D: TRBD1; size: once; V: TRBV19
CDR3: CASSPVGNEQFF; DNA: TGTGCCAGCAGCCCCGTCGGCAATGAGCAGTTCTTC; J: TRBJ2-1; D: -; size: -; V: TRBV4-2
CDR3: CASSLASSGRRAGELFF; DNA: TGTGCCAGCAGCTTAGCTTCCAGCGGGAGAAGGGCCGGGGAGCTGTTTTTT; J: TRBJ2-2; D: TRBD2; size: -; V: TRBV7-2
CDR3: CASYLGSSRVGANGLTF; DNA: TGTGCCAGCTACCTCGGGAGCTCCCGGGTTGGGGCCAACGGCCTGACTTTC; J: TRBJ2-6; D: -; size: -; V: TRBV5-5
CDR3: CASSQERRGEKLFF; DNA: TGCGCCAGCAGCCAAGAGAGGAGAGGGGAAAAACTGTTTTTT; J: TRBJ1-4; D: -; size: -; V: TRBV4-1
CDR3: CASSLSLAGASTDTQYF; DNA: TGCGCCAGCAGCTTGTCACTAGCGGGGGCTAGCACAGATACGCAGTATTTT; J: TRBJ2-3; D: TRBD2; size: -; V: TRBV5-1
CDR3: CASSPRLAGGTLTGELFF; DNA: TGTGCCAGCAGCCCTCGGCTAGCGGGAGGAACTCTCACCGGGGAGCTGTTTTTT; J: TRBJ2-2; D: TRBD2; size: -; V: TRBV5-5
CDR3: CASSPPFGVTGELFF; DNA: TGTGCCAGCTCACCACCATTCGGGGTCACCGGGGAGCTGTTTTTT; J: TRBJ2-2; D: -; size: -; V: TRBV18
CDR3: CASSLGAGETQYF; DNA: TGTGCCAGCAGCTTGGGGGCGGGTGAGACCCAGTACTTC; J: TRBJ2-5; D: -; size: -; V: TRBV5-6